A selection of T cell receptor beta chains follows, all from one sample in a study of cytomegalovirus exposure and HLA in healthy donors. TCRdb's copy holds only in-frame clones and misses some; the assay was immunoSEQ multiplex PCR. The data contain tens of thousands of clones, about 83% of them seen just once; the ten biggest clones take up 1.6%. Sequenced input: PBMCs. These receptors came from a human donor in good health. The CDR3 runs from the conserved cysteine through the conserved F or W. D genes are given only for firm matches. Clone sizes are given selectively: once, few, many, or a class where the clone is expanded.

d_gene	abundance	j_gene	v_gene	CDR3nt	CDR3aa
NA	NA	TRBJ2-1	TRBV23-1	TGCGCCAGCCGCGGACAGGGGGACGGAATGGAACTAGCGGGTCCACCATCCTACAATGAGCAGTTCTTC	CASRGQGDGMELAGPPSYNEQFF
TRBD1	NA	TRBJ1-4	TRBV10-3	TGTGCCATCAGTGAGGGACAGGGCGGTGAAAAACTGTTTTTT	CAISEGQGGEKLFF
NA	NA	TRBJ2-7	TRBV11-3	TGTGCCAGCAGCTTAGGATCCAGCGGGTCCTACGAGCAGTACTTC	CASSLGSSGSYEQYF
NA	NA	TRBJ1-1	TRBV7-2	TGTGCCAGCAGCTTAGCGCGGTGGGGGCGCTTAGGCACTGAAGCTTTCTTT	CASSLARWGRLGTEAFF
NA	few	TRBJ2-1	TRBV20-1	TGCAGTGCCTTGGACTATCCTGAGCAGTTCTTC	CSALDYPEQFF
NA	NA	TRBJ1-5	TRBV28	TGTGCCAGCATCCCCTGGTCGTGGAGGGAGAATAGCAATCAGCCCCAGCATTTT	CASIPWSWRENSNQPQHF
TRBD2	NA	TRBJ2-1	TRBV9	TGTGCCAGCACAGTAGCGGGGGGATACAATGAGCAGTTCTTC	CASTVAGGYNEQFF
TRBD1	NA	TRBJ1-6	TRBV5-6	TGTGCCAGCAGCACCCGGGACAGCTCCTATAATTCACCCCTCCACTTT	CASSTRDSSYNSPLHF
TRBD1	NA	TRBJ1-2	TRBV5-1	TGCGCCAGCAGCCTGGACAGGGGTTCCTATGGCTACACCTTC	CASSLDRGSYGYTF
NA	NA	TRBJ2-6	TRBV7-9	TGTGCCAGCAGCGCCTCGGGTACTGGGGCCAACGTCCTGACTTTC	CASSASGTGANVLTF
NA	NA	TRBJ1-3	TRBV5-1	TGCGCCAGCAGCTTGGCGGCCGGGCAGGGTACTGGAAACACCATATATTTT	CASSLAAGQGTGNTIYF
NA	NA	TRBJ2-2	TRBV7-8	TGTGCCAGCAGCTTAGCTCTCCAGATTCCCGGGGAGCTGTTTTTT	CASSLALQIPGELFF
NA	NA	TRBJ2-2	TRBV18	TGTGCCAGCTCACCAGTAGGGGAGGTCACCGGGGAGCTGTTTTTT	CASSPVGEVTGELFF